Following are 32 T cell receptor beta chains from one sample sequenced in a study of molecular identifiers for immune sequencing clone quantification. TCRdb reanalysed the PCR reads using MiXCR and keeps one entry per CDR3 protein. This table holds about 640,000 distinct CDR3 sequences, just under 20% found once. The sample consisted of naive CD8+ T cells from blood, with Jurkat cell RNA spiked in. Noted subset: FACS-sorted CD8+CD4-CCR7+CD45RA+ naive T cells. These receptors all come from a human donor in good health. Some libraries in this study had Jurkat cell RNA spiked in.

Only a few counts were recorded for this clonotype. This rearrangement joins TRBV28 to TRBJ2-7; a possible D gene is TRBD1 (7 bases). Germline V gives CDR1 MDHEN, CDR2 SYDVKM. V was clipped by 2 bases and J by 3 bases, with 14 bases between them. The CDR3 length is 15 residues. CDR3 residues: CASSLAGGQRYEQYF. The CDR3 coding sequence is TGTGCCAGCAGTTTAGCCGGGGGACAGCGCTACGAGCAGTACTTC.

This clonotype has a handful of counts. The gene calls are TRBV3-1 and TRBJ2-4, with 9 nucleotides matching TRBD1. V lost 10 bases, J lost 5 bases, and 6 bases stayed unmatched. Germline CDR1 and CDR2: LGHDT and YNNKEL (reference sequence). The CDR3 totals 13 residues. Written as DNA, the CDR3 is TGTGCCACCGAAAGGACAGGGGAAAACATTCAGTACTTC. It is translated as CATERTGENIQYF.

In its sample, this clonotype was seen a few times. This chain uses TRBV10-2 with TRBJ2-7; perhaps TRBD2 as D (6 bases). Germline V gene sequence: CDR1 WSHSY, CDR2 SAAADI. The CDR3 is 12 amino acids. Deletions cut 2 bases from V and 6 bases from J, with 8 bases between. CDR3 sequence reads: CASSEAGSEQYF. The CDR3 nucleotides are TGCGCCAGCAGTGAGGCGGGGTCCGAGCAGTACTTC.

This clonotype was detected only a few times. The chain carries TRBV12-3 or TRBV12-4 and TRBJ2-1; D call uncertain. V lost 5 bases and J 4 bases, leaving 12 bases between the germline ends. This CDR3 is built from 14 residues. CDR3 coding DNA: TGTGCCAGCAGTCCCTACACCCCGTACAATGAGCAGTTCTTC. This gives the protein CASSPYTPYNEQFF.

This clonotype is a singleton in its sample. This clone may be a read error of a much larger clone one base away. This chain joins TRBV20-1 and TRBJ2-2, with D possibly being TRBD1 (5 bases). CDR3 size: 16 residues. The germline CDR1 and CDR2 sequences are DFQATT and SNEGSKA (reference sequence). Trimming removed 0 bases from V and 2 bases from J, with 13 bases in between. CDR3 DNA: TGCAGTGCTAGAGACCTGGAGACAGCTAACACCGGGGAGCTGTTTTTT. Its translation: CSARDLETANTGELFF.

This clonotype was found a few times. The chain carries TRBV13 and TRBJ2-3; possible D gene TRBD2, 5 bases. CDR1 is PRHDT, CDR2 FYEKMQ, per germline (reference sequence). V was cut by 4 bases and J by 0 bases, with 17 bases left in between. The length of the CDR3 is 17 residues. Here the CDR3 DNA reads TGTGCCAGCAGCTCCGACCTCCCGGGGATAAGCACAGATACGCAGTATTTT. Its protein product is CASSSDLPGISTDTQYF.

The chain carries TRBV5-1 and TRBJ1-1; D is perhaps TRBD1 (6 bases). Germline CDR1 SGHRS, CDR2 YFSETQ. The CDR3 is 14 residues long. V was pared by 4 bases and J by 3 bases, with 13 bases between. CDR3 in amino acids: CASSPGHEDTEAFF. DNA of the CDR3: TGCGCCAGCAGCCCGGGACACGAAGACACTGAAGCTTTCTTT.

The table lists this clonotype with many counts. This chain's CDR3 is CASSLRSSGGYEQYF. CDR3 in DNA: TGCGCCAGCAGCTTGAGGTCTAGCGGGGGGTACGAGCAGTACTTC. The chain uses TRBV5-1 and TRBJ2-7; TRBD2 matches at 11 bases. Germline CDR1 and CDR2: SGHRS and YFSETQ. V shed 1 base, J shed 4 bases, and the junction held 4 bases outside the gene matches. There are 15 residues in the CDR3.

There are many counts of this clonotype. The chain links TRBV4-3 to TRBJ2-7, with D perhaps matching TRBD2 (5 bases). Germline CDR1 and CDR2: LGHNA and YSLEER. The CDR3 runs 15 residues. The V end was cut by 0 bases, the J end by 0 bases, with 9 bases between. The CDR3 DNA reads as TGCGCCAGCAGCCAAGATGAGGGAAGCTCCTACGAGCAGTACTTC. Protein: CASSQDEGSSYEQYF.

At least ten counts were recorded for this clonotype. CDR3 coding DNA: TGTGCCAGCAGTTTACGTGGCGGAAAAAACAATCAGCCCCAGCATTTT. It is translated as CASSLRGGKNNQPQHF. The chain combines TRBV27 with TRBJ1-5; D remains ambiguous. The CDR3 is made up of 16 amino acids. In germline, CDR1 is MNHEY, CDR2 SMNVEV (reference sequence). The V and J ends lost 2 bases and 3 bases respectively, with 14 bases between them.

This clonotype was found many times. This chain links TRBV29-1 with TRBJ1-2, with TRBD1 matching over 11 bases. The V gene end was trimmed by 4 bases and the J gene end by 4 bases; junction bases not matched to a gene: 11. Germline V gene sequence: CDR1 SQVTM, CDR2 ANQGSEA. This CDR3 is built from 16 residues. Here the CDR3 DNA reads TGCAGCGTTGTAGTCCCGGGACAGGGGGATGTCTATGGCTACACCTTC. Residues: CSVVVPGQGDVYGYTF.

Note on this clonotype: Compared with germline, one end of the junction differs, possibly owing to a read error. This chain joins TRBV30 and TRBJ1-6, with D uncertain. In germline, CDR1 is GTSNPN, CDR2 SVGIG (reference sequence). The CDR3 is 13 residues long. CDR3 protein: CAWSVGRSSSLHF. As DNA, the CDR3 is TGTGCCTGGAGTGTGGGGAGGAGTTCATCCCTCCACTTT.

This clonotype has at least ten counts. This chain connects TRBV29-1 to TRBJ1-1, with D hard to call. This CDR3 contains 12 residues. The V and J ends lost 5 bases and 5 bases respectively, with 12 bases between them. The germline V gene has CDR1 SQVTM and CDR2 ANQGSEA. CDR3 nucleotides: TGCAGCGTTCGACTAGCGGGAACTGAAGCTTTCTTT. It encodes CSVRLAGTEAFF.

Points on this clonotype: This may be a read error, as it is one base from a much larger clone. The chain couples TRBV11-2 to TRBJ2-1; D not certain. Germline V lookup: CDR1 SGHAT, CDR2 FQNNGV. The CDR3 sequence is 14 residues long. The CDR3 DNA follows: TGTGCCAACAGCTTAGGCCCCCCCTACAATGAGCAGTTCTTC. Encoded protein: CANSLGPPYNEQFF.

This clonotype was counted many times. This chain uses TRBV30 with TRBJ1-4, with 7 bases identical to TRBD1. CDR3 size: 14 residues. The germline gives CDR1 GTSNPN, CDR2 SVGIG (reference sequence). V was clipped by 3 bases and J by 7 bases; unmatched bases: 8. CDR3 nucleotide sequence: TGTGCCTGGAGCCGGGACAGCCAAATTGAAAAACTGTTTTTT. This gives the protein CAWSRDSQIEKLFF.

J is TRBJ2-4 and V is TRBV27, with D possibly called TRBD1 or TRBD2 (5 bases each). Germline CDR1 MNHEY, CDR2 SMNVEV (reference sequence). Deletions cut 2 bases from V and 7 bases from J, with 18 bases between. The CDR3 runs 16 residues. The CDR3 nucleotides read TGTGCCAGCAGTTTAGTTGGAGGTCCTGGGGCCAACATTCAGTACTTC. Amino acid sequence: CASSLVGGPGANIQYF.

This clonotype has a handful of counts. V is TRBV3-1 and J is TRBJ2-3, with 12 bases lining up with TRBD2. Germline CDR1 and CDR2: LGHDT and YNNKEL (reference sequence). V shed 5 bases, J shed 4 bases, and the junction held 10 bases outside the gene matches. This CDR3 is built from 17 residues. DNA of the CDR3: TGTGCCAGCAGCGCTTTAAAACTAGCGGGAGGCGCAGATACGCAGTATTTT. It encodes CASSALKLAGGADTQYF.

A note on this clonotype: Just one base apart from a much larger clone, this may be a read error. The chain recombines TRBV27 with TRBJ2-2, with 8 bases lining up with TRBD1. CDR3 length: 15 residues. Losses at the gene ends were 11 bases for V and 6 bases for J; bases not matched to a gene: 14. Germline V CDR1 and CDR2: MNHEY, SMNVEV (reference sequence). As DNA, the CDR3 is TGTGCCTCCTATATCGGACAGGGACTGGCCGGGGAGCTGTTTTTT. It translates to CASYIGQGLAGELFF.

Comments on this clonotype: Likely a read error: the CDR3 ends without its conserved phenylalanine or tryptophan. The J gene is TRBJ2-7, the V gene TRBV6-2 or TRBV6-3; no clear D gene. Trimming removed 5 bases from V and 2 bases from J, with 4 bases in between. The CDR3 contains 11 residues. CDR1 is MNHEY and CDR2 is SVGEGT in the germline V gene. CDR3: CASSRTYEQYL. The CDR3 DNA is TGTGCCAGCAGTCGCACCTACGAGCAGTACCTC.

The table lists this clonotype with many counts. V and J are TRBV19 and TRBJ1-5; perhaps TRBD1 as D (6 bases). This CDR3 comprises 15 residues. V was trimmed by 3 bases and J by 2 bases, leaving 11 bases between them. Germline CDR1 is LNHDA and CDR2 is SQIVND (reference sequence). This CDR3 is CASSIDAGGNQPQHF. The CDR3 DNA sequence: TGTGCCAGTAGTATTGACGCAGGGGGCAATCAGCCCCAGCATTTT.

This clonotype was detected many times. At one of its ends the junction is not consistent with the germline gene, which may arise from a read error. The gene calls are TRBV9 and TRBJ1-6; TRBD1 agrees at 7 bases. This CDR3 comprises 15 residues. The germline V gene has CDR1 SGDLS and CDR2 YYNGEE. CDR3 DNA sequence: TGTGCCAGCAGCGCAACCGGGACAGTTAATTCGCCCCTCCACTTT. It specifies CASSATGTVNSPLHF.

About this clonotype itself: One base away lies a much larger clone, so this may be a sequencing read error. The V call is TRBV6-5, the J call TRBJ1-2; maybe TRBD1 (5 bases). Looked up from germline, CDR1 is MNHEY and CDR2 is SVGAGI. The CDR3 loop spans 13 amino acids. CDR3 DNA sequence: TGTGCCAACAGTTACGGGGGGGGTGGCGGCTACACCTTC. This gives the protein CANSYGGGGGYTF.

This clonotype was seen a few times. The V and J genes are TRBV5-5 and TRBJ2-1, with a possible D match to TRBD1 (8 bases). CDR1 SGHKS and CDR2 YYEKEE come from the germline V gene (reference sequence). The CDR3 is 19 amino acids. The ends were cut back, 4 bases at V and 5 bases at J, with 28 bases in the middle. The DNA of the CDR3 is TGTGCCAGCAGCGCCCAAGTTCAGGGGGCTACAGCGGGGAACAATGAGCAGTTCTTC. It specifies CASSAQVQGATAGNNEQFF.

Worth noting for this clonotype: A much larger clone is a single base away; this may be a read error. This chain connects TRBV7-9 to TRBJ1-1, with D perhaps matching TRBD1 (5 bases). The CDR3 runs to 15 residues. CDR1 is SEHNR and CDR2 is FQNEAQ in the germline V gene (reference sequence). The chain's CDR3 is CASSLSGSIGEVALF. Here the CDR3 DNA reads TGTGCCAGCAGCTTATCCGGCTCGATAGGGGAGGTCGCTCTCTTT.

In the case of this clonotype: The junction departs from germline at one end; a sequencing error may be responsible. This CDR3 is CACSTEDRGLNTGELFF. CDR3 DNA: TGTGCCTGCAGCACGGAGGACAGGGGTCTTAACACCGGGGAGCTGTTTTTT. This rearrangement joins TRBV7-9 to TRBJ2-2; 9 nucleotides agree with TRBD1. This CDR3 contains 17 residues. Germline V gene lookup returns CDR1 SEHNR and CDR2 FQNEAQ (reference sequence).

This clonotype was found many times. V is TRBV7-9 and J is TRBJ2-5; 10 bases fit TRBD2. V shed 6 bases, J shed 4 bases, and the junction held 8 bases outside the gene matches. CDR3 length: 15 amino acids. Germline V lookup: CDR1 SEHNR, CDR2 FQNEAQ (reference sequence). This CDR3 reads CASRQAGGPVETQYF. Here the CDR3 DNA reads TGTGCCAGCAGACAAGCGGGAGGGCCTGTAGAGACCCAGTACTTC.

This clonotype was observed at least ten times. This chain joins TRBV4-2 and TRBJ1-1; a possible D gene is TRBD1 (5 bases). From germline, CDR1 is LGHNA and CDR2 YNFKEQ. The CDR3 runs to 16 residues. The V and J ends lost 2 bases and 3 bases respectively, with 16 bases between them. This CDR3 is CASSQSEDTLYTEAFF. Written as DNA, the CDR3 is TGTGCCAGCAGCCAAAGTGAGGACACACTTTACACTGAAGCTTTCTTT.

This clonotype was recorded many times. This chain uses TRBV2 with TRBJ2-3, with D unresolved. This CDR3 is 16 amino acids long. CDR1 and CDR2 (germline): SNHLY, FYNNEI. Trimming took 3 bases from V and 4 from J, leaving 17 bases between them. CDR3 region: CASSDPERVWADTQYF. In DNA, the CDR3 is TGTGCCAGCAGTGATCCTGAAAGGGTTTGGGCAGATACGCAGTATTTT.

This clonotype has ten or more counts. This chain links TRBV20-1 with TRBJ2-7; possible D gene TRBD2, 5 bases. Trimming shortened V by 6 bases and J by 5 bases, and 17 bases separated the two germline ends. This CDR3 comprises 13 residues. Germline V gene lookup returns CDR1 DFQATT and CDR2 SNEGSKA (reference sequence). As DNA, the CDR3 is TGCAGTGCCCAACTAGAATTAGTAGACGAGCAGTACTTC. Translation gives CSAQLELVDEQYF.

About this clonotype: A junction end diverges from the germline sequence, so it may reflect a read error. This chain uses TRBV4-3 with TRBJ2-3, with a possible D match to TRBD1 (5 bases). Looked up from germline, CDR1 is LGHNA and CDR2 is YSLEER. CDR3 size: 16 residues. The CDR3 sequence: CASSQDRNRRSDTQCF. DNA of the CDR3: TGCGCCAGCAGCCAAGATCGAAACAGGCGGTCAGATACGCAGTGTTTT.

This clonotype occurred once. A much larger clone lies a single base off, so this may be a read error. V gene TRBV29-1 combines with J gene TRBJ1-5; 8 bases line up with TRBD1. The CDR3 runs 14 residues. Unmatched junction bases numbered 5, after V lost 4 bases and J lost 3 bases. Germline assignment: CDR1 SQVTM and CDR2 ANQGSEA. CDR3 amino acids: CSVATGGLNQPQHF. The CDR3 region has the DNA TGCAGCGTTGCAACAGGGGGTCTCAATCAGCCCCAGCATTTT. The variable domain in full, with the rest retrieved from reference TRBV29-1 and TRBJ1-5, is SAVISQKPSRDICQRGTSLTIQCQVDSQVTMMFWYRQQPGQSLTLIATANQGSEATYESGFVIDKFPISRPNLTFSTLTVSNMSPEDSSIYLCSVATGGLNQPQHFGDGTRLSIL.

This clonotype has a handful of counts. The V call is TRBV27, the J call TRBJ2-7; the match to TRBD1 covers 7 bases. The CDR3 length is 14 residues. The junction had 4 bases not matched to a gene; V was cut back by 2 bases and J by 3 bases. Germline assignment: CDR1 MNHEY and CDR2 SMNVEV (reference sequence). CDR3 sequence (DNA): TGTGCCAGCAGTTTAGACAGGGTACACTACGAGCAGTACTTC. Translating it yields CASSLDRVHYEQYF.